This T cell receptor beta chain was sequenced during a study of T cells in localized non-small cell lung cancer. The assay was immunoSEQ multiplex PCR, and TCRdb's table has in-frame clones only and misses some. The sample shows more than 5,000 clones, roughly 45% of them seen only once. Germline loops: CDR1 GTSNPN, CDR2 SVGIG (reference sequence). This CDR3 is built from 13 residues. With 0 bases removed from V and 7 bases from J, the gap between germline ends came to 12 bases. This specimen was lung tumor tissue, taken before any cancer treatment. This receptor was taken from a man aged 40-75 years with stage III lung adenocarcinoma. The chain combines TRBV30 with TRBJ1-2; D is unclear. CDR3 sequence: CAWSVAYGGGYTF. As DNA, the CDR3 is TGTGCCTGGAGTGTAGCCTATGGTGGTGGCTACACCTTC.